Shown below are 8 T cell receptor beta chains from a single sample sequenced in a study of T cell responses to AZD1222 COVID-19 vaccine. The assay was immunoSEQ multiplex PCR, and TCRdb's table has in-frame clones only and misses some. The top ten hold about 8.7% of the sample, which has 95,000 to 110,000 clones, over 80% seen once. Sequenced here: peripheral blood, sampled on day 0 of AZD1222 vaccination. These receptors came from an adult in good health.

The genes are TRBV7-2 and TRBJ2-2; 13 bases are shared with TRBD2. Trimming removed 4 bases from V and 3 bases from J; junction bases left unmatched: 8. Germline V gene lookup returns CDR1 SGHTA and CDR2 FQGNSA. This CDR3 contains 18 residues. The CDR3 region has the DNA TGTGCCAGCAGCTCACCCCCACTAGCGGGGGGGCACACCGGGGAGCTGTTTTTT. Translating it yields CASSSPPLAGGHTGELFF. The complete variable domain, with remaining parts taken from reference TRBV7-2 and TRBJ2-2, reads GAGVSQSPSNKVTEKGKDVELRCDPISGHTALYWYRQSLGQGLEFLIYFQGNSAPDKSGLPSDRFSAERTGGSVSTLTIQRTQQEDSAVYLCASSSPPLAGGHTGELFFGEGSRLTVL.

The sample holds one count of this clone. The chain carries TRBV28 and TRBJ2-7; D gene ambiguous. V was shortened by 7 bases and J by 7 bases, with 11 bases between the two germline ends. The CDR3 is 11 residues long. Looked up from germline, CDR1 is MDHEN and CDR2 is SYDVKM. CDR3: CASTDTLEQYF. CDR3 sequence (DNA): TGTGCCAGCACTGACACCTTGGAGCAGTACTTC.

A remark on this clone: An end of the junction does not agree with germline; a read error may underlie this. CDR3 in DNA: TGTGCCAGCAGTGACGAAAGCCGGACAGGTATAGACTTC. It yields the protein CASSDESRTGIDF. The chain has TRBV2 and TRBJ2-5; 7 bases line up with TRBD1. The CDR3 length is 13 residues. Germline V gives CDR1 SNHLY, CDR2 FYNNEI.

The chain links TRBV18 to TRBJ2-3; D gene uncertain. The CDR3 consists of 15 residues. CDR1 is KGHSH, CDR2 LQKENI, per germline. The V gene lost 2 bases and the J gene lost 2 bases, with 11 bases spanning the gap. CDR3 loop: CASSPRIVYTDTQYF. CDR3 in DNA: TGTGCCAGCTCACCAAGGATCGTATACACAGATACGCAGTATTTT.

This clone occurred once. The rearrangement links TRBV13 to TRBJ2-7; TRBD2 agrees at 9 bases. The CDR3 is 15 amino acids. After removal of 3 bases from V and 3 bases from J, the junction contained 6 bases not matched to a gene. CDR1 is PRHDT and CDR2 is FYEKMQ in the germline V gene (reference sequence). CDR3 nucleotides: TGTGCCAGCAGCTTGAGGCGGGAGGGTAACTACGAGCAGTACTTC. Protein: CASSLRREGNYEQYF.

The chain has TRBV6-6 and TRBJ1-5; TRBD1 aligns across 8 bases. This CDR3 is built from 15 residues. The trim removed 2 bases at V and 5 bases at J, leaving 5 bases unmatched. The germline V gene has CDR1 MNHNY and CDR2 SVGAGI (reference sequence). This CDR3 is CASSYQGAKDQPQHF. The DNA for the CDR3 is TGTGCCAGCAGTTACCAGGGGGCAAAGGATCAGCCCCAGCATTTT.

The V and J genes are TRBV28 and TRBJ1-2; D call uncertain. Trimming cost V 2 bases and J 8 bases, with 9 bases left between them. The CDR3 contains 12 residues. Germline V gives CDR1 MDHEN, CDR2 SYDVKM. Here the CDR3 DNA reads TGTGCCAGCAGTTTAAAGGGTGGAGGCTACACCTTC. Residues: CASSLKGGGYTF.

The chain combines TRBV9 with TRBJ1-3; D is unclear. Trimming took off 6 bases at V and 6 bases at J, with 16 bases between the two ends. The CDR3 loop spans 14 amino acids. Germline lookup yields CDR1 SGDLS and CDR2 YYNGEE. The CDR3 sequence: CASTPFETPNTIYF. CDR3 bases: TGTGCCAGCACCCCCTTCGAAACCCCAAACACCATATATTTT.